The present T cell receptor beta chain was sequenced within a study of OX40 agonist ivuxolimab in advanced cancers. Generated by immunoSEQ multiplex PCR, the TCRdb table keeps only in-frame clones and is missing some. This table has some 74,000 clones, around 87% appearing once. V lost 2 bases, J lost 5 bases, and 6 bases stayed unmatched. Germline V gene sequence: CDR1 KGHSH, CDR2 LQKENI. CDR3 length: 15 amino acids. The receptor was derived from an adult with an advanced solid tumor such as melanoma, head and neck, liver or kidney cancer. The V and J genes are TRBV18 and TRBJ2-1; 7 bases agree with TRBD1. The material was CD4+ or CD8+ T cells sorted from blood, obtained in a trial of the OX40 agonist ivuxolimab. The CDR3 loop reads CASSPFGQDNNEQFF. CDR3 bases: TGTGCCAGCTCACCATTCGGACAGGATAACAATGAGCAGTTCTTC.